This TCR beta chain was sequenced during a study of control samples from healthy donors and cancer patients. This CDR3 has 13 amino acids. With 4 bases clipped from V and 8 bases from J, the junction kept 5 bases outside the gene matches. Per germline, CDR1 SGHRS and CDR2 YFSETQ. Assay used: immunoSEQ multiplex PCR; TCRdb lists only in-frame clones, some missing. The data contain 100,000 to 150,000 clones, approximately 90% of them singletons. This clone has only one observation. The chain combines TRBV5-1 with TRBJ1-2; 10 bases are a match to TRBD1. Sequencing was carried out using blood. The TCR was taken from a woman between 45 and 60 years old in good health. CDR3 in DNA: TGCGCCAGCAGCGACGGACAGGGGGTCGGCTACACCTTC. The encoded protein is CASSDGQGVGYTF.